These 13 T cell receptor beta chains share one sample of origin, sequenced in a study of Ad26.COV2.S vaccination and SARS-CoV-2 variants. Indicated treatment: over 15 received Ad26.COV2.S at low or high dose, single or two shots; about 5 received placebo; per-sample allocation not given. At day 63 after the first vaccine or placebo injection, samples were drawn. The repertoire was sequenced with immunoSEQ multiplex PCR; TCRdb's copy has only in-frame clones and lacks some. Of roughly 350,000 clones listed, around 87% are singletons. Sequencing used peripheral blood, obtained in a trial of Ad26.COV2.S vaccine versus placebo. The receptor source for this set is a person between 18 and 60 years old who received the Ad26.COV2.S COVID-19 vaccine or a placebo.

This chain joins TRBV4-1 and TRBJ2-3, with 9 positions matching TRBD2. The CDR3 spans 16 residues. V lost 1 base to trimming and J lost 2 bases; unmatched junction nucleotides: 4. CDR1 MGHRA and CDR2 YSYEKL come from the germline V gene. CDR3 sequence: CASSQAIAGATDTQYF. Written as DNA, the CDR3 is TGCGCCAGCAGCCAAGCTATAGCGGGGGCCACAGATACGCAGTATTTT.

This chain connects TRBV5-1 to TRBJ2-7; TRBD1 aligns across 9 bases. CDR1 is SGHRS and CDR2 is YFSETQ in the germline V gene. Losses at the gene ends were 4 bases for V and 3 bases for J; bases not matched to a gene: 14. The CDR3 has 17 residues. The CDR3 loop is CASSPGGGTGIVYEQYF. In DNA, the CDR3 is TGCGCCAGCAGCCCCGGGGGCGGGACAGGGATTGTCTACGAGCAGTACTTC.

The chain uses TRBV29-1 and TRBJ1-2; 7 bases match TRBD1. The CDR3 totals 12 residues. Per germline, CDR1 SQVTM and CDR2 ANQGSEA. The V and J ends lost 7 bases and 5 bases, in that order; junction bases with no gene match: 7. The CDR3 DNA sequence: TGCAGCGCTAACCTACAGGGGTATGGCTACACCTTC. Protein sequence: CSANLQGYGYTF.

The chain combines TRBV11-3 with TRBJ1-1; maybe TRBD1 (6 bases). The CDR3 is 13 amino acids. CDR1 is SGHNT, CDR2 YENEEA, per germline. Trimming left V 4 bases short and J 2 bases short, with 8 bases between. CDR3 sequence (DNA): TGTGCCAGCAGCTCGGACAGTAACACTGAAGCTTTCTTT. Protein: CASSSDSNTEAFF.

CDR3 sequence (DNA): TGTGCCAGCAGCAACCCTGGGGCCAACGTCCTGACTTTC. Protein product: CASSNPGANVLTF. The J gene is TRBJ2-6, the V gene TRBV7-3, with D uncertain. There are 13 residues in the CDR3. Germline CDR1 SGHTA, CDR2 FQGTGA. V was trimmed by 5 bases and J by 2 bases, leaving 4 bases between them. Using reference TRBV7-3 and TRBJ2-6 for the parts outside the CDR3, the full variable domain is GAGVSQTPSNKVTEKGKYVELRCDPISGHTALYWYRQSLGQGPEFLIYFQGTGAADDSGLPNDRFFAVRPEGSVSTLKIQRTERGDSAVYLCASSNPGANVLTFGAGSRLTVL.

This clone was picked up a small number of times. The CDR3 here is CASSPRLVSGNTIYF. CDR3 nucleotides: TGTGCCAGCAGCCCCCGACTTGTCTCTGGAAACACCATATATTTT. V and J are TRBV3-1 (or the pseudogene TRBV3-2) and TRBJ1-3; no clear D gene. The length of the CDR3 is 15 residues. Germline CDR1 LGHDT, CDR2 YNNKEL (reference sequence). Trimming removed 4 bases from V and 0 bases from J, with 10 bases in between.

This chain connects TRBV5-1 to TRBJ1-2; 10 bases align to TRBD1. The CDR3 is 17 residues long. V dropped 2 bases and J dropped 4; count of bases not matched to a gene: 11. From germline, CDR1 is SGHRS and CDR2 YFSETQ. CDR3 DNA sequence: TGCGCCAGCAGCTTAGGACAGGGGGAAACCTCGATCTATGGCTACACCTTC. Its protein is CASSLGQGETSIYGYTF.

J is TRBJ2-1 and V is TRBV9; D not resolved. V was trimmed by 4 bases and J by 2 bases, leaving 10 bases between them. This CDR3 has 14 amino acids. Germline V gene lookup returns CDR1 SGDLS and CDR2 YYNGEE. CDR3 sequence: CASSSTLTYNEQFF. Written as DNA, the CDR3 is TGTGCCAGCAGCTCCACACTAACCTACAATGAGCAGTTCTTC.

The chain uses TRBV5-3 and TRBJ1-2; maybe TRBD1 (6 bases). TRBV5-3 is known as an ORF, though its function is uncertain. V lost 0 bases, J lost 5 bases, and 17 bases lay in between. This CDR3 is 16 amino acids long. As DNA, the CDR3 is TGTGCCAGAAGCTTGGGGGCAACAGGGTGGCTTTATGGCTACACCTTC. As protein: CARSLGATGWLYGYTF.

The V gene is TRBV6-9, the J gene TRBJ2-1, with 8 bases matching TRBD1. This CDR3 contains 20 residues. The V segment lost 5 bases and the J segment 8 bases; nucleotides outside the gene matches: 26. The germline gives CDR1 MNHGY, CDR2 SVAAGI. The CDR3 is CASSKPPGGAGYPAGDEQFF. CDR3 bases: TGTGCCAGCAGTAAACCTCCAGGGGGCGCCGGCTATCCTGCCGGGGATGAGCAGTTCTTC.

The V call is TRBV7-3, the J call TRBJ2-5; D may be TRBD1 or TRBD2 (5 bases each). In germline, CDR1 is SGHTA, CDR2 FQGTGA. The V and J ends lost 1 base and 7 bases respectively, with 16 bases between them. CDR3 length: 15 amino acids. Here the CDR3 DNA reads TGTGCCAGCAGCTTAATTCCGGGGCCTGGAGGGACCCAGTACTTC. It yields the protein CASSLIPGPGGTQYF.

This clone occurred once. This sequence joins TRBV15 and TRBJ1-6, with D hard to call. The V gene lost 0 bases and the J gene lost 10 bases, with 10 bases spanning the gap. The germline gives CDR1 LNHNV, CDR2 YYDKDF (reference sequence). The CDR3 covers 14 residues. For the CDR3, the DNA is TGTGCCACCAGCAGAGACACCCCCGGATCACCCCTCCACTTT. This sequence encodes CATSRDTPGSPLHF.

This chain uses TRBV25-1 with TRBJ1-6, with D hard to call. Trimming took 0 bases from V and 7 from J, leaving 7 bases between them. The CDR3 is 14 amino acids. In germline, CDR1 is MGHDK, CDR2 SYGVNS. CDR3 sequence reads: CASSEYLANSPLHF. The CDR3 DNA reads TGTGCCAGCAGTGAATATTTGGCGAATTCACCCCTCCACTTT. Together with reference TRBV25-1 and TRBJ1-6, the CDR3 gives the full variable domain: EADIYQTPRYLVIGTGKKITLECSQTMGHDKMYWYQQDPGMELHLIHYSYGVNSTEKGDLSSESTVSRIRTEHFPLTLESARPSHTSQYLCASSEYLANSPLHFGNGTRLTVT.